The rows below give T cell receptor beta chains drawn from one sample of a study of T cell responses to AZD1222 COVID-19 vaccine. Only in-frame clones appear in the TCRdb table, and some are missing; sequencing was by immunoSEQ multiplex PCR. The table lists some 150,000 clones, roughly 94% of them singletons. The input for sequencing was peripheral blood, taken on day 0 of AZD1222 vaccination. These receptors were obtained from an adult in good health. The CDR3 runs from the conserved cysteine through the conserved F or W. Each record gives: J gene, D gene, V gene, clone size, CDR3 protein, CDR3 DNA. The D gene is left open where the match is weak. Size is omitted from some rows. Given values are once, few, many or a class for expanded clones.

>TRBJ1-2|-|TRBV19|-
CASSIWSPRASYTF
TGTGCCAGTAGTATTTGGTCCCCTCGCGCGAGCTACACCTTC
>TRBJ1-1|TRBD1|TRBV18|-
CASSPVRQGSEAFF
TGTGCCAGCTCACCAGTTAGACAGGGCTCTGAAGCTTTCTTT
>TRBJ2-3|-|TRBV27|-
CASSPSGRARTDTQYF
TGTGCCAGCAGTCCTTCGGGGCGGGCCCGCACAGATACGCAGTATTTT
>TRBJ1-5|-|TRBV7-6|-
CASSPSGWEPQHF
TGTGCCAGCAGCCCATCGGGCTGGGAGCCCCAGCATTTT
>TRBJ2-1|-|TRBV27|-
CASSAESSYNEQFF
TGTGCCAGCAGTGCGGAAAGCTCCTACAATGAGCAGTTCTTC
>TRBJ1-1|-|TRBV18|-
CASSPGPQGPEAFF
TGTGCCAGCTCACCCGGGCCTCAGGGACCTGAAGCTTTCTTT
>TRBJ1-1|-|TRBV4-2|few
CASSQGSDGEAFF
TGTGCCAGCAGCCAAGGCAGTGACGGTGAAGCTTTCTTT
>TRBJ2-3|-|TRBV11-2|once
CASSMNVARDTQYF
TGTGCCAGCAGCATGAATGTCGCTCGAGATACGCAGTATTTT
>TRBJ2-2|TRBD2|TRBV4-3|-
CASSQVGLAGFTGELFF
TGCGCCAGCAGCCAAGTCGGCCTAGCGGGATTTACCGGGGAGCTGTTTTTT
>TRBJ1-4|-|TRBV25-1|-
CASSEYPQGSSEKLFF
TGTGCCAGCAGTGAATACCCCCAGGGATCGAGTGAAAAACTGTTTTTT
>TRBJ2-1|TRBD2|TRBV30|once
CAWATGLAVAEQFF
TGTGCCTGGGCTACGGGACTAGCGGTAGCAGAGCAGTTCTTC
>TRBJ1-1|-|TRBV6-5|-
CASKTNTEAFF
TGTGCCAGCAAAACGAACACTGAAGCTTTCTTT
>TRBJ2-1|-|TRBV18|-
CASSPLLDNEQFF
TGTGCCAGCTCACCACTCCTAGACAATGAGCAGTTCTTC
>TRBJ1-1|-|TRBV4-1|-
CASSLNLNTEAFF
TGCGCCAGCAGCCTTAACTTGAACACTGAAGCTTTCTTT
>TRBJ1-1|-|TRBV4-1|-
CASSQGHSTATEAFF
TGCGCCAGCAGCCAAGGCCACTCGACAGCTACTGAAGCTTTCTTT
>TRBJ1-5|-|TRBV25-1|-
CASSLSNQPQHF
TGTGCCAGCAGTCTCAGCAATCAGCCCCAGCATTTT
>TRBJ1-4|-|TRBV7-9|-
CASRGGGEKLFF
TGTGCCAGCAGGGGTGGGGGCGAAAAACTGTTTTTT
>TRBJ1-2|TRBD1|TRBV4-1|-
CASSQPRQGPNYGYTF
TGCGCCAGCAGCCAACCCAGACAGGGACCTAACTATGGCTACACCTTC
>TRBJ1-5|-|TRBV6-6|-
CASSPLRGAEGNQPQHF
TGTGCCAGCAGTCCCCTCCGGGGCGCAGAGGGCAATCAGCCCCAGCATTTT
>TRBJ2-5|TRBD2|TRBV5-1|once
CASSIREGAETQYF
TGCGCCAGCAGCATCAGGGAGGGCGCAGAGACCCAGTACTTC
>TRBJ2-5|-|TRBV5-5|-
CASSSPGGRETQYF
TGTGCCAGCAGCTCCCCCGGGGGCAGAGAGACCCAGTACTTC
>TRBJ1-2|TRBD1|TRBV6-6|-
CATEPGQGIDGYTF
TGTGCCACCGAACCGGGACAGGGAATTGATGGCTACACCTTC
>TRBJ2-1|TRBD2|TRBV29-1|-
CSGQGSSGSRNEQFF
TGCAGCGGCCAGGGGTCTAGCGGGAGTCGGAATGAGCAGTTCTTC
>TRBJ2-1|-|TRBV11-2|-
CASSFTLGQDVNNEQFF
TGTGCCAGCAGCTTTACGTTGGGTCAGGACGTGAACAATGAGCAGTTCTTC
>TRBJ1-2|-|TRBV27|-
CASSYQGNYGYTF
TGTGCCAGCAGTTACCAGGGAAACTATGGCTACACCTTC
>TRBJ2-2|-|TRBV5-1|once
CASSRRQDRTGELFF
TGCGCCAGCAGTCGTAGACAGGACCGCACCGGGGAGCTGTTTTTT
>TRBJ2-2|-|TRBV12-1|-
CASSFERDDGELFF
TGTGCCAGCAGCTTTGAGCGGGATGACGGGGAGCTGTTTTTT
>TRBJ1-5|-|TRBV23-1|-
CALGGARQPQHF
TGCGCCCTGGGGGGGGCCCGTCAGCCCCAGCATTTT
>TRBJ2-1|TRBD2|TRBV2|-
CASSETSGAYNEQFF
TGTGCCAGCAGTGAGACTAGCGGGGCCTACAATGAGCAGTTCTTC
>TRBJ1-1|-|TRBV7-8|-
CASSSARLDTEAFF
TGTGCCAGCAGCTCCGCAAGACTGGACACTGAAGCTTTCTTT
>TRBJ1-6|-|TRBV19|-
CASRDGEINSPLHF
TGTGCCAGTAGGGACGGCGAGATAAATTCACCCCTCCACTTT
>TRBJ1-1|-|TRBV7-3|-
CASKLDRTARAFF
TGTGCCAGCAAACTGGACAGAACGGCTCGAGCTTTCTTT
>TRBJ1-1|-|TRBV5-1|-
CASSFTSGNTEAFF
TGCGCCAGCAGCTTTACATCAGGGAACACTGAAGCTTTCTTT
>TRBJ1-2|-|TRBV6-5|-
CASRSGVSGYTF
TGTGCCAGCAGGTCAGGGGTTTCAGGCTACACCTTC
>TRBJ1-5|-|TRBV3-1/TRBV3-2|once
CASSQGVGGYSNQPQHF
TGTGCCAGCAGCCAAGGGGTCGGAGGCTATAGCAATCAGCCCCAGCATTTT